This entry concerns a single TCR beta chain. Its antigen is not yet known. The record has no base qualities; no much larger clone is one base away. Other DNA variants within this sample encode the same CDR3. The Quick-DNA Microprep Kit was used to extract genomic DNA from the sorted cells. Amplification of TCRbeta DNA was done with the immunoSEQ hsTCRbeta kit, following the protocol from the manufacturer. An Illumina MiSeq instrument was used to sequence the TCRbeta libraries. Regarding the original processing steps: Following removal of out-of-frame sequences, 2 million to 2.5 million distinct TCRbeta sequences were retained, with an average of roughly 71,000 per individual. Each individual was scored by the count of 164 previously reported CMV-associated TCRbeta sequences and the total productive distinct TCRbeta count. A beta-binomial model was reimplemented in Python, and scikit-learn random forests with default parameters were trained on data from the US cohort. Classifier performance on the Belgian cohort was summarized as median AUC with percentile confidence intervals calculated over 10,000 bootstrap iterations. As stored in TCRdb, this immuneACCESS dataset retains in-frame rearrangements with V and J assigned. A fraction of the clones does not appear; measured against another copy, unresolved V genes explain less than half of the discrepancy, and the remainder lacks a known reason. That table is the source of V, J and clone size, and D and trimming were worked out from the DNA. Here the sample has about 53,000 clones; roughly 81% occur a single time. Clones ranked in the top ten supply about 1% of the sample.

These data belong to a study of memory CD4+ T cells and cytomegalovirus serostatus (dated by TCRdb to the late 2010s). In the study overall: The cohort included some 35 healthy adults from Belgium, of whom 9 were CMV seropositive and about 25 were CMV seronegative. To replicate a published TCR-based CMV serostatus classifier, the researchers sequenced the CD4+ memory TCRbeta repertoires of a Belgian cohort whose cytomegalovirus serostatus was known.

A FACSAria II was used to sort memory CD4+ T cells, defined as single viable CD3+CD4+CD8-CD45RO+ cells. CMV serostatus was determined with a Roche Elecsys assay detecting serum IgG against CMV pp150, pp28, p38 and p52. After thawing, total CD4+ T cells were enriched by positive selection with CD4 magnetic microbeads. The samples came from a different study that was designed specifically to examine the CD4+ T cell memory repertoire. Peripheral blood mononuclear cells were isolated and cryopreserved according to standard operating procedures, and serum was stored at -80 degrees C. The staining relied on CD3-PerCP (BW264/56), CD4-APC (RPA-T4), CD45RO-PE (UCHT1) and CD8-Pacific Orange (3B5) antibodies, and Sytox blue was used to exclude non-viable cells. CDR1 SQVTM and CDR2 ANQGSEA are derived from the germline V gene. The CDR3 holds 11 amino acids from the cysteine to the phenylalanine. Only the CDR3 DNA stays, 33 bases, in frame from base 1. V lost 6 bases and J lost 4 bases; the stretch between them is 9 bases long.

The paper's findings and limits, for the study overall: Of around 150 previously reported CMV-associated TCRbeta sequences, approximately 70 appeared in the CD4+ memory repertoires, each in one to five individuals. On the Belgian cohort, the classifier built on the original framework reached a median bootstrapped AUC of around 0.96, with a 95% CI of 0.76-1.00. Only CD4+CD45RO+ memory cells were sequenced, unlike the original study, which covered naive and memory CD4+ and CD8+ populations. The results were interpreted as suggesting that the CMV-associated TCR signature is mostly present in the CD4+ memory repertoire. For predicting CMV serostatus, the median bootstrapped AUC was approximately 0.95 using the original framework and 0.9 to 0.92 using a US-trained random forest.

The TCR originated in an adult in good health and CMV-seronegative. Sequenced input: memory CD4+ T cells from blood. Rearrangement joined TRBV29-1 to TRBJ1-2; no D gene is confidently identified. The CDR3 in this case is CSVLSSYGYTF. The DNA sequence follows: TGCAGCGTCCTCTCCAGCTATGGCTACACCTTC.